The 21 T cell receptor beta chains given below trace back to one sample, sequenced in a study of blood T cell repertoires in COVID-19. TCRdb's copy holds only in-frame clones and misses some; the assay was immunoSEQ multiplex PCR. The sample carries about 380,000 clones, approximately 81% recorded once. Sequencing was done on a sample of peripheral blood. These TCRs come from a woman in her late teens or twenties with acute or convalescent COVID-19.

This clone was seen only a few times. The chain carries TRBV6-5 and TRBJ2-7; 8 bases line up with TRBD1. Germline CDR1 and CDR2: MNHEY and SVGAGI. This CDR3 has 16 amino acids. With 2 bases clipped from V and 0 bases from J, the junction kept 6 bases outside the gene matches. CDR3 nucleotides: TGTGCCAGCAGTTACGGAGACAGGGGAGTCTCCTACGAGCAGTACTTC. This translates into CASSYGDRGVSYEQYF.

This clone was found once. V gene TRBV6-5 combines with J gene TRBJ2-7; 8 nucleotides line up with TRBD1. V trimming: 9 bases; J trimming: 6 bases; junction bases outside the gene matches: 13. Germline V gene data show CDR1 as MNHEY and CDR2 as SVGAGI. The CDR3 loop spans 14 amino acids. The CDR3 DNA sequence: TGTGCCAGTCGACCGGACAGGGACGGAAGCGAGCAGTACTTC. Protein: CASRPDRDGSEQYF.

This chain joins TRBV7-3 and TRBJ2-3; D perhaps matches TRBD2 (7 bases). CDR1 SGHTA and CDR2 FQGTGA come from the germline V gene. V lost 2 bases, J lost 5 bases, and 11 bases lay in between. This CDR3 has 14 amino acids. Here the CDR3 DNA reads TGTGCCAGCAGCTTAGGGGGGGCCGGAGATACGCAGTATTTT. It translates to CASSLGGAGDTQYF.

V usage is TRBV19 and J usage is TRBJ2-7, with TRBD2 matching over 8 bases. This CDR3 spans 16 amino acids. Losses at the gene ends were 6 bases for V and 6 bases for J; bases not matched to a gene: 16. Germline V gene sequence: CDR1 LNHDA, CDR2 SQIVND (reference sequence). The CDR3 DNA follows: TGTGCCAGTAGCCCAATAGCGGGACGGACGTCCGGCGAGCAGTACTTC. Translation: CASSPIAGRTSGEQYF.

The chain carries TRBV5-6 and TRBJ2-2, with a tentative D call TRBD2 (6 bases). Trimming left V 0 bases short and J 7 bases short, with 19 bases between. Germline V gene lookup returns CDR1 SGHDT and CDR2 YYEEEE. CDR3 length equals 17 residues. The CDR3 protein is CASSLATGPRDVGELFF. The CDR3 DNA follows: TGTGCCAGCAGCTTGGCCACGGGACCGCGGGACGTCGGGGAGCTGTTTTTT. The full variable domain, with the rest looked up from reference TRBV5-6 and TRBJ2-2, is DAGVTQSPTHLIKTRGQQVTLRCSPKSGHDTVSWYQQALGQGPQFIFQYYEEEERQRGNFPDRFSGHQFPNYSSELNVNALLLGDSALYLCASSLATGPRDVGELFFGEGSRLTVL.

CDR3 region: CASSDGDRGGNEQFF. Written as DNA, the CDR3 is TGCGCCAGCAGTGACGGGGACAGGGGTGGCAATGAGCAGTTCTTC. The chain recombines TRBV10-1 with TRBJ2-1, with 10 bases that match TRBD1. Per the germline V gene, CDR1 is WNHNN and CDR2 is SYGVQD (reference sequence). The CDR3 covers 15 residues. V lost 3 bases and J lost 6; bases outside the gene matches: 5.

The gene calls are TRBV19 and TRBJ1-5; D is ambiguous. V was trimmed by 11 bases and J by 7 bases, leaving 18 bases between them. The germline gives CDR1 LNHDA, CDR2 SQIVND (reference sequence). This CDR3 is built from 13 residues. The DNA for the CDR3 is TGTGCCGCCTTCCGAGGGTGGGAACAGCCCCAGCATTTT. This encodes CAAFRGWEQPQHF.

The J gene is TRBJ1-1, the V gene TRBV10-3; 9 bases align to TRBD1. The germline gives CDR1 ENHRY, CDR2 SYGVKD. Trimming cost V 5 bases and J 1 base; bases outside gene matches: 8. The CDR3 runs to 16 residues. The CDR3 region is CAISQHRDRENTEAFF. For the CDR3, the DNA is TGTGCCATCAGTCAGCACCGGGACAGGGAGAACACTGAAGCTTTCTTT.

The genes are TRBV19 and TRBJ2-7; 11 positions agree with TRBD1. The germline CDR1 and CDR2 sequences are LNHDA and SQIVND (reference sequence). V shed 4 bases and J 6 bases; nucleotides not matched to a gene: 2. The CDR3 runs to 13 residues. In nucleotides, the CDR3 is TGTGCCAGTAGTAGGGGACAGGGGGGCGAGCAGTACTTC. Protein sequence: CASSRGQGGEQYF.

J is TRBJ2-1 and V is TRBV4-1, with D possibly TRBD2 on 5 matching bases. Germline V gene lookup returns CDR1 MGHRA and CDR2 YSYEKL. Trimming cost V 5 bases and J 5 bases, with 10 bases left between them. The CDR3 is 13 residues long. The DNA for the CDR3 is TGCGCCAGCAGCTCATGGACTGACAATGAGCAGTTCTTC. It encodes CASSSWTDNEQFF.

This sequence joins TRBV2 and TRBJ2-7; 9 positions agree with TRBD1. CDR1 SNHLY and CDR2 FYNNEI come from the germline V gene. After removal of 7 bases from V and 5 bases from J, the junction contained 9 bases not matched to a gene. CDR3 length: 14 residues. CDR3 amino acids: CASTSGTGRNEQYF. The CDR3 coding sequence is TGTGCCAGCACATCAGGGACAGGGAGGAACGAGCAGTACTTC.

The V and J genes are TRBV9 and TRBJ1-4, with D perhaps matching TRBD1 (6 bases). The germline gives CDR1 SGDLS, CDR2 YYNGEE. Deletions cut 0 bases from V and 6 bases from J, with 12 bases between. CDR3 size: 15 residues. The CDR3 region has the DNA TGTGCCAGCAGCGTAGGGGCAGGGGATTATGAAAAACTGTTTTTT. Its translation is CASSVGAGDYEKLFF.

This clone was seen a single time. The V and J genes are TRBV5-1 and TRBJ2-1; 8 bases line up with TRBD1. The CDR3 has 15 residues. Germline CDR1 reads SGHRS; CDR2 reads YFSETQ. V was clipped by 4 bases and J by 0 bases; unmatched bases: 3. This chain's CDR3 is CASSPTGASYNEQFF. The CDR3 DNA sequence: TGCGCCAGCAGCCCGACAGGGGCCTCCTACAATGAGCAGTTCTTC.

The chain uses TRBV9 and TRBJ2-7; D call uncertain. With 0 bases removed from V and 3 bases from J, the gap between germline ends came to 13 bases. Germline CDR1 is SGDLS and CDR2 is YYNGEE. The CDR3 covers 15 residues. CDR3 residues: CASSVGANFNYEQYF. The CDR3 DNA sequence: TGTGCCAGCAGCGTAGGAGCAAACTTCAACTACGAGCAGTACTTC.

This clone was found once. The CDR3 coding sequence is TGTGCCAGCAGTTACTCGTCTAGCGGGGGGACAGATACGCAGTATTTT. It yields the protein CASSYSSSGGTDTQYF. The chain is built from TRBV6-5 and TRBJ2-3, with 11 bases identical to TRBD2. The CDR3 extends over 16 amino acids. Trimming at V came to 0 bases and at J to 3 bases, leaving 2 bases not matched to a gene. Germline V gives CDR1 MNHEY, CDR2 SVGAGI.

On this clone itself: This sample also contains other DNA sequences that code for the same CDR3. The V call is TRBV19, the J call TRBJ1-4, with 7 positions matching TRBD1. The V segment lost 4 bases and the J segment 11 bases; nucleotides outside the gene matches: 7. CDR3 length: 13 residues. The germline CDR1 and CDR2 sequences are LNHDA and SQIVND (reference sequence). The CDR3 bases are TGTGCCAGTAGTACCCGTACAGGGGAGAAACTGTTTTTT. This encodes CASSTRTGEKLFF.

This clone was recorded only once. The chain couples TRBV29-1 to TRBJ2-3; 11 nucleotides line up with TRBD2. Trimming removed 3 bases from V and 6 bases from J; junction bases left unmatched: 17. The CDR3 runs 18 residues. The germline CDR1 and CDR2 sequences are SQVTM and ANQGSEA. The CDR3 bases are TGCAGCGTTGAGAGTAGCGGGAGGGTACCAGCGCCCCTGGATACGCAGTATTTT. It specifies CSVESSGRVPAPLDTQYF.

This CDR3 is CASSPRTGRRAEAFF. CDR3 sequence (DNA): TGTGCCAGCAGCCCCAGGACAGGACGGAGGGCTGAAGCTTTCTTT. The chain links TRBV3-1 (or the pseudogene TRBV3-2) to TRBJ1-1; 7 bases map to TRBD1. Germline trimming cut 4 bases from V and 6 bases from J; bases unmatched to any gene: 11. The CDR3 extends over 15 amino acids. Per the germline V gene, CDR1 is LGHDT and CDR2 is YNNKEL (reference sequence).

This clone was counted once. V is TRBV7-3 and J is TRBJ2-1, with 9 bases lining up with TRBD2. After removal of 2 bases from V and 8 bases from J, the junction contained 10 bases not matched to a gene. The germline gives CDR1 SGHTA, CDR2 FQGTGA. The CDR3 extends over 16 amino acids. In DNA form, the CDR3 reads TGTGCCAGCAGCTTATTGAGTAGCGGGAGTGGGGATGAGCAGTTCTTC. The encoded protein is CASSLLSSGSGDEQFF.

The V call is TRBV7-8, the J call TRBJ1-1, with no clear D. The CDR3 length is 14 residues. Germline lookup yields CDR1 SGHVS and CDR2 FQNEAQ. V shed 1 base and J shed 5 bases, with 11 bases lying between them. As DNA, the CDR3 is TGTGCCAGCAGCTTAGTGGCTGGAGAGACTGAAGCTTTCTTT. It is translated as CASSLVAGETEAFF.

This chain links TRBV7-6 with TRBJ1-3; D unclear. V dropped 5 bases and J dropped 2 bases, with 16 bases sitting between them. The germline V gene has CDR1 SGHVS and CDR2 FNYEAQ. The CDR3 totals 16 residues. CDR3 amino acids: CASSPPGVRTGNTIYF. The CDR3 region has the DNA TGTGCCAGCAGCCCCCCCGGTGTGCGGACTGGAAACACCATATATTTT.